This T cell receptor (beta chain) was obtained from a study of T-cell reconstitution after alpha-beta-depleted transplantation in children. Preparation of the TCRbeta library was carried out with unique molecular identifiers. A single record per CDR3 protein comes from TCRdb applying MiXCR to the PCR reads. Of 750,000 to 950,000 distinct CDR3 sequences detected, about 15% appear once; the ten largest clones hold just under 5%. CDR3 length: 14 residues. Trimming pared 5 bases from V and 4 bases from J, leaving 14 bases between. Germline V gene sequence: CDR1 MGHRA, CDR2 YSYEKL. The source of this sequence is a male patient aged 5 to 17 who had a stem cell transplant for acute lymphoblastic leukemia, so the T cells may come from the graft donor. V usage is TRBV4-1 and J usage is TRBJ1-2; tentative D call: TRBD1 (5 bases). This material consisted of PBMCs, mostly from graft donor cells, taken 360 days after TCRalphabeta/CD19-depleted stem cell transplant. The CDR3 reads CASSATGNPYGYTF. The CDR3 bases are TGCGCCAGCAGCGCTACAGGCAACCCCTATGGCTACACCTTC.